This TCR beta chain was captured in a study of CD8+ T cells in alopecia areata. Turning to this clone: Antigen unknown.

RNA extraction was followed by reverse transcription into cDNA, which acted as the sequencing template. The assay was immunoSEQ multiplex PCR, and TCRdb's table has in-frame clones only and misses some. Seen here are around 120,000 clones, roughly 55% observed once, and the top ten hold roughly 5%. Whole-study results and caveats: When scalp samples are sequenced, resident alphabeta T cells of normal skin are also captured. Persistence in scalp and blood during tofacitinib was observed for many expanded lesional clones.

Treatment of the sample: oral pan-JAK inhibitor, 5-10 mg twice daily. Germline loops: CDR1 LNHDA, CDR2 SQIVND (reference sequence). The V end lost 7 bases, the J end lost 1 base, and 11 bases lay between the germline ends. The CDR3 consists of 15 residues. The sequencing here drew on CD4+ T cells sorted from blood, taken at week 4, from a patient treated with tofacitinib. J is TRBJ2-6 and V is TRBV19, with D perhaps TRBD1 (6 bases). The sequence was obtained from a human donor with alopecia areata. The CDR3: CASNPDRSGANVLTF. CDR3 DNA sequence: TGTGCCAGTAACCCGGACAGATCTGGGGCCAACGTCCTGACTTTC. Based on the CDR3 plus reference TRBV19 and TRBJ2-6, the full variable domain is DGGITQSPKYLFRKEGQNVTLSCEQNLNHDAMYWYRQDPGQGLRLIYYSQIVNDFQKGDIAEGYSVSREKKESFPLTVTSAQKNPTAFYLCASNPDRSGANVLTFGAGSRLTVL.